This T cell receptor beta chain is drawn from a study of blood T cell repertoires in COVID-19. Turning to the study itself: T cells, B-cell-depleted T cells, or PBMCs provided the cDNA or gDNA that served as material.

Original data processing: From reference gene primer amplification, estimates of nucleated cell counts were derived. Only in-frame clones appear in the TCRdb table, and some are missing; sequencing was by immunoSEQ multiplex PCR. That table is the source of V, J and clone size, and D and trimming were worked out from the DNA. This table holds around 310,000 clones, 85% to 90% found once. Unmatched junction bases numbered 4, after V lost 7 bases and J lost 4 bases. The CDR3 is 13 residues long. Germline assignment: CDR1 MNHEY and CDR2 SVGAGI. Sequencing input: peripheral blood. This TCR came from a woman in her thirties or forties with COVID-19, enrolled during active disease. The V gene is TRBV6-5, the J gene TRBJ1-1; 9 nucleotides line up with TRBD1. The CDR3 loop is CASNVDRGTEAFF. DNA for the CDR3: TGTGCCAGCAATGTGGACAGGGGCACTGAAGCTTTCTTT.